The present T cell receptor beta chain was sequenced within a study of a mutant IDH1 vaccine in newly diagnosed glioma. Whole-study context: Scheduled for weeks 1, 3, 5, 7, 11, 15, 19 and 23, eight vaccinations were given to patients. Earlier treatment was radiotherapy, temozolomide, or both, with most getting both. General study results and limits: No link was apparently found between pseudoprogression and changes in top peripheral T cell clonotypes.

On this clone: Its antigen remains unknown.

This sample's time point: week 11, during vaccination. In the vaccine, a single dose held 300 ug of the mutant IDH1 20-mer peptide, along with topical imiquimod. The protocol was immunoSEQ multiplex PCR, while the TCRdb copy is restricted to in-frame clones and leaves out a portion. The repertoire holds roughly 130,000 clones, with around 80% as singletons. The clonotype originates from a man in his forties with glioma. The sequenced sample was PBMCs, obtained from a glioma patient whose treatment included an IDH1 peptide vaccine.

The CDR3, as DNA: TGTGCCAGCAGCGCGGGACTAGCGGGAGCCAGCGAGCAGTACTTC. Its translation: CASSAGLAGASEQYF. The chain carries TRBV5-8 and TRBJ2-7, with 14 bases that match TRBD2. From germline, CDR1 is SGHTS and CDR2 YDEGEE. The CDR3 consists of 15 residues. The V gene end was trimmed by 4 bases and the J gene end by 6 bases; junction bases not matched to a gene: 6.